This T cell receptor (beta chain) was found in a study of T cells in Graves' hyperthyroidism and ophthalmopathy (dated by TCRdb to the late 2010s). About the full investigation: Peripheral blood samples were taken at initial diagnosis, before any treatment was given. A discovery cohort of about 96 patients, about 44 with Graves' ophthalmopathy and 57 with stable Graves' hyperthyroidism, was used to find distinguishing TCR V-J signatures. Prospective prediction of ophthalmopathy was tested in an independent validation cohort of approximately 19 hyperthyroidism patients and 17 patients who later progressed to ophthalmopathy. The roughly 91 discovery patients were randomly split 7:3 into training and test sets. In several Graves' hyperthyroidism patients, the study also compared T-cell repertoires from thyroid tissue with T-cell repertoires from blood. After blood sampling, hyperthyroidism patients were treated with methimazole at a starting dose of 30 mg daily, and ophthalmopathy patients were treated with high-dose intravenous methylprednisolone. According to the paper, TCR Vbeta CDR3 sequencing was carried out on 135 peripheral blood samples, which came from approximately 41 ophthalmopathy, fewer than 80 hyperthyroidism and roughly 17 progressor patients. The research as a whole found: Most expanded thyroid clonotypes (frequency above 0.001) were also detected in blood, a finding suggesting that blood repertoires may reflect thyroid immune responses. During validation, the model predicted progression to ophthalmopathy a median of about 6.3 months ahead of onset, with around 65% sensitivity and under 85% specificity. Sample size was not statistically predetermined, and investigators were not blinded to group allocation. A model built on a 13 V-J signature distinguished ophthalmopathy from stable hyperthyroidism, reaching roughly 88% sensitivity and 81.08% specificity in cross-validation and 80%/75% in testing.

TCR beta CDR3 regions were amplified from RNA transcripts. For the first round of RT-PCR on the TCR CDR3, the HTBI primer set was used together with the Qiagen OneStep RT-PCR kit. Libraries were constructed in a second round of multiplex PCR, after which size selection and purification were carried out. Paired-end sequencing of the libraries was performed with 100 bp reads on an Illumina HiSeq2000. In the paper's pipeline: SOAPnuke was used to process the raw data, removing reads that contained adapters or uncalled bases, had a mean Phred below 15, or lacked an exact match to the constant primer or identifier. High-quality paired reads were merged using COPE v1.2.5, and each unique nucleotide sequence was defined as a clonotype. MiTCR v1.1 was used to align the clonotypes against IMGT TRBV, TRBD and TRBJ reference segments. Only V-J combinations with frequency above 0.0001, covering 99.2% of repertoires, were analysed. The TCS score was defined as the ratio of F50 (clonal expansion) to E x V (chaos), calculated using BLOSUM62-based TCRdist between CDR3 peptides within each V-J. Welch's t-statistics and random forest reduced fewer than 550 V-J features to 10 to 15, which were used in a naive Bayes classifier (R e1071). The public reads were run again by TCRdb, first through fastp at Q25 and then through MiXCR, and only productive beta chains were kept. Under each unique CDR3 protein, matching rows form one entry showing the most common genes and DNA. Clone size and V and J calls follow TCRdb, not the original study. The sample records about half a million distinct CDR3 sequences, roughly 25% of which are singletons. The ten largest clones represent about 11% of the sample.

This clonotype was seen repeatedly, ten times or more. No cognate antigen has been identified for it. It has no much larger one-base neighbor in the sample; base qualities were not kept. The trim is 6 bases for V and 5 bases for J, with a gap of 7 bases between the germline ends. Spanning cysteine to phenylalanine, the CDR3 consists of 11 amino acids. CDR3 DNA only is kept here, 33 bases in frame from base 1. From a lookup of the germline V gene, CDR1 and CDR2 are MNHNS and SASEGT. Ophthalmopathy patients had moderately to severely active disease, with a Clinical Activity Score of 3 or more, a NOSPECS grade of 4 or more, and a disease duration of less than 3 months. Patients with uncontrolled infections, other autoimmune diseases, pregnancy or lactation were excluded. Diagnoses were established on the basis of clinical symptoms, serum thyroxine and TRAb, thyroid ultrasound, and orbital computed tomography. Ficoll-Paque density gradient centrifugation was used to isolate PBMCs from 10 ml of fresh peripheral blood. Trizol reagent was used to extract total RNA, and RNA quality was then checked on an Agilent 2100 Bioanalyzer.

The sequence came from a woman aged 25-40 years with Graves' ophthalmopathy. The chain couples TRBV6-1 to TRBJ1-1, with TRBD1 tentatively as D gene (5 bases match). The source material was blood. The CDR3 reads CASRQGTEAFF. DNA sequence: TGTGCCAGCAGGCAGGGTACTGAAGCTTTCTTT.